The 25 T cell receptor beta chains listed next were all sequenced from one sample in a study of blood T cells in healthy people across ages. Sample-barcoded 5' priming and a J-beta primer mix drove a second PCR of 7 to 11 cycles. MiXCR, run by TCRdb on the 5' RACE reads, gives a single entry per CDR3 protein. Of about 830,000 distinct CDR3 sequences in the sample, roughly 60% were seen once. The sequencing sample was made of blood. The receptors derive from a man in his thirties or forties in good health.

CDR3 residues: CASSRTSDRVETQYF. In DNA, the CDR3 is TGCGCCAGCAGCCGCACCTCCGACAGGGTAGAGACCCAGTACTTC. This chain links TRBV5-1 with TRBJ2-5; 7 bases agree with TRBD1. Losses at the gene ends were 4 bases for V and 4 bases for J; bases not matched to a gene: 10. The CDR3 is 15 residues long. Germline V gene sequence: CDR1 SGHRS, CDR2 YFSETQ.

The chain recombines TRBV7-2 with TRBJ2-6; 10 bases are a match to TRBD1. The CDR3 sequence is 17 residues long. Germline V gene lookup returns CDR1 SGHTA and CDR2 FQGNSA. V was clipped by 3 bases and J by 6 bases; unmatched bases: 8. The CDR3 loop is CASSLGQGLAEANVLTF. DNA of the CDR3: TGTGCCAGCAGCTTGGGACAGGGGCTCGCTGAGGCCAACGTCCTGACTTTC. The variable domain in full, completed from reference TRBV7-2 and TRBJ2-6, reads GAGVSQSPSNKVTEKGKDVELRCDPISGHTALYWYRQSLGQGLEFLIYFQGNSAPDKSGLPSDRFSAERTGGSVSTLTIQRTQQEDSAVYLCASSLGQGLAEANVLTFGAGSRLTVL.

This clonotype was seen more than once but under ten times. The chain joins TRBV12-3 or TRBV12-4 to TRBJ1-2; D call uncertain. V was pared by 1 base and J by 6 bases, with 12 bases between. This CDR3 region has 14 residues. This chain's CDR3 is CASSLGIPPDGYTF. CDR3 DNA: TGTGCCAGCAGTTTAGGTATTCCCCCCGATGGCTACACCTTC.

V and J are TRBV6-2 or TRBV6-3 and TRBJ2-1, with a possible D match to TRBD2 (6 bases). The CDR3 loop spans 13 amino acids. From germline, CDR1 is MNHEY and CDR2 SVGEGT. V lost 7 bases to trimming and J lost 1 base, with 8 bases between them. CDR3 protein: CASIGGSYNEQFF. The CDR3 bases are TGTGCCAGCATTGGGGGGTCCTACAATGAGCAGTTCTTC.

The chain has TRBV4-3 and TRBJ2-1; no clear D. The germline V and J ends were trimmed by 0 bases and 8 bases, with 11 bases remaining between them. CDR1 LGHNA and CDR2 YSLEER come from the germline V gene. This CDR3 contains 14 residues. CDR3 amino acids: CASSQEMSRDEQFF. CDR3 in DNA: TGCGCCAGCAGCCAAGAAATGAGTAGAGATGAGCAGTTCTTC.

Notes on this clonotype: Sequence at one end of the junction differs from germline and may be a read error. The chain joins TRBV4-2 to TRBJ1-2, with D maybe TRBD1 (5 bases). CDR1 LGHNA and CDR2 YNFKEQ come from the germline V gene. The CDR3 covers 14 residues. CDR3 protein: CASNQVGRSYGYTF. The DNA of the CDR3 is TGTGCCAGCAACCAAGTGGGACGCAGTTATGGCTACACCTTC.

The chain joins TRBV20-1 to TRBJ2-5, with a tentative D call TRBD1 (5 bases). Matching the DNA end better, TRBJ2-7 makes the J call doubtful. Germline CDR1 is DFQATT and CDR2 is SNEGSKA (reference sequence). This CDR3 comprises 14 residues. CDR3 DNA sequence: TGCAGTGCTAGAGTAGGGGTTGGGCGCTACGAGCAGTACTTC. It codes for CSARVGVGRYEQYF.

V usage is TRBV29-1 and J usage is TRBJ2-3, with TRBD2 identical over 8 bases. V shed 3 bases and J 2 bases; nucleotides not matched to a gene: 4. The length of the CDR3 is 14 residues. Germline CDR1 and CDR2: SQVTM and ANQGSEA. The CDR3 here is CSVEAGGLTDTQYF. In nucleotides, the CDR3 is TGCAGCGTTGAGGCGGGGGGACTCACAGATACGCAGTATTTT.

The chain joins TRBV29-1 to TRBJ2-1; TRBD2 matches 10 bases. V dropped 4 bases and J dropped 1; count of bases not matched to a gene: 7. Germline CDR1 and CDR2: SQVTM and ANQGSEA. This CDR3 contains 16 residues. CDR3 sequence reads: CSVVLAGEGSYNEQFF. Written as DNA, the CDR3 is TGCAGCGTTGTTCTAGCGGGGGAGGGGTCCTACAATGAGCAGTTCTTC.

The V call is TRBV28, the J call TRBJ1-4; weak D call: TRBD1 (5 bases). The CDR3 has 14 residues. V was cut by 4 bases and J by 5 bases, with 11 bases left in between. Germline values: CDR1 MDHEN, CDR2 SYDVKM. The chain's CDR3 is CASSSGTENEKLFF. As DNA, the CDR3 is TGTGCCAGCAGTTCCGGGACGGAGAATGAAAAACTGTTTTTT. The full variable domain, rest sourced from reference TRBV28 and TRBJ1-4, is DVKVTQSSRYLVKRTGEKVFLECVQDMDHENMFWYRQDPGLGLRLIYFSYDVKMKEKGDIPEGYSVSREKKERFSLILESASTNQTSMYLCASSSGTENEKLFFGSGTQLSVL.

This chain joins TRBV9 and TRBJ2-5; 10 bases agree with TRBD1. The germline V gene has CDR1 SGDLS and CDR2 YYNGEE. The CDR3 loop spans 16 amino acids. Germline trimming cut 3 bases from V and 2 bases from J; bases unmatched to any gene: 7. CDR3 sequence: CASSARRTGGQETQYF. The CDR3 DNA follows: TGTGCCAGCAGCGCAAGACGGACAGGGGGTCAAGAGACCCAGTACTTC.

V usage is TRBV27 and J usage is TRBJ2-1; perhaps TRBD2 as D (5 bases). Germline V lookup: CDR1 MNHEY, CDR2 SMNVEV (reference sequence). The length of the CDR3 is 15 residues. Deletions cut 6 bases from V and 3 bases from J, with 15 bases between. The CDR3 here is CASREGGLIYNEQFF. CDR3 in DNA: TGTGCCAGCAGAGAGGGCGGGCTCATCTACAATGAGCAGTTCTTC.

The V call is TRBV20-1, the J call TRBJ2-7; 10 bases agree with TRBD1. The trim removed 0 bases at V and 1 base at J, leaving 6 bases unmatched. The CDR3 loop spans 16 amino acids. Per the germline V gene, CDR1 is DFQATT and CDR2 is SNEGSKA (reference sequence). The CDR3 protein is CSARDQGTGASYEQYF. The CDR3 bases are TGCAGTGCTAGAGATCAGGGGACAGGGGCGTCCTACGAGCAGTACTTC.

Many counts were recorded for this clonotype. This chain links TRBV5-1 with TRBJ2-1, with 7 bases fitting TRBD2. CDR1 is SGHRS, CDR2 YFSETQ, per germline. J was trimmed by 2 bases and V by 2 bases; bases with no gene match: 1. This CDR3 contains 14 residues. In nucleotides, the CDR3 is TGCGCCAGCAGCTTAGCGGGGCCCTACAATGAGCAGTTCTTC. Protein: CASSLAGPYNEQFF.

The rearrangement uses TRBV12-3 or TRBV12-4 and TRBJ1-2; no definite D call. This CDR3 comprises 13 residues. Trimming took 6 bases from V and 8 from J, leaving 16 bases between them. The CDR3 nucleotides read TGTGCCAGCAGACCCTCACGGGCATGCGGCTACACCTTC. Translating gives CASRPSRACGYTF.

This chain connects TRBV6-5 to TRBJ2-1, with 8 bases matching TRBD2. The V gene end was trimmed by 2 bases and the J gene end by 2 bases; junction bases not matched to a gene: 17. CDR3 size: 20 residues. CDR1 and CDR2 from the germline V gene are MNHEY and SVGAGI. The CDR3 nucleotides read TGTGCCAGCAGTTACCCTGCAACAGAAACGGGGGGGCGGACCTACAATGAGCAGTTCTTC. Its protein is CASSYPATETGGRTYNEQFF.

This chain connects TRBV5-1 to TRBJ2-7; TRBD2 is a possible D gene (6 bases). The DNA end is a closer match to TRBJ2-5, so the J assignment may be wrong. The CDR3 is 16 residues long. Germline CDR1 SGHRS, CDR2 YFSETQ. CDR3 coding DNA: TGCGCCAGCAGCTTGGCCTGGCGGGGACCGGGAGAGACCCAGTACTTC. Protein product: CASSLAWRGPGETQYF.

CDR3 loop: CASSQDSLTAGSPGNTIYF. In DNA form, the CDR3 reads TGTGCCAGCAGCCAAGATTCGCTCACCGCGGGCAGCCCTGGAAACACCATATATTTT. The rearrangement joins TRBV4-2 to TRBJ1-3; D remains ambiguous. Trimming removed 0 bases at V and 2 bases at J, with 20 bases between. The CDR3 loop spans 19 amino acids. CDR1 and CDR2 (germline): LGHNA, YNFKEQ.

The genes are TRBV7-9 and TRBJ2-4; 8 bases fit TRBD1. Looked up from germline, CDR1 is SEHNR and CDR2 is FQNEAQ (reference sequence). The ends lost 4 bases at V and 4 bases at J; junction bases unmatched: 15. This CDR3 is built from 18 residues. CDR3 amino acids: CASSWKTGTGPKKNIQYF. As DNA, the CDR3 is TGTGCCAGCAGCTGGAAAACCGGGACAGGCCCCAAGAAAAACATTCAGTACTTC.

This clonotype was observed a handful of times. This chain links TRBV7-3 with TRBJ1-2, with D possibly TRBD1 on 6 matching bases. Deletions cut 8 bases from V and 6 bases from J, with 19 bases between. This CDR3 region has 14 residues. Germline V gene data show CDR1 as SGHTA and CDR2 as FQGTGA. In nucleotides, the CDR3 is TGTGCCAGCGGACCCTCTGGACAGTACCATGGCTACACCTTC. Its protein is CASGPSGQYHGYTF.

The genes are TRBV20-1 and TRBJ1-2; D remains unclear. Germline values: CDR1 DFQATT, CDR2 SNEGSKA (reference sequence). The CDR3 is 10 amino acids. Trimming removed 8 bases at V and 5 bases at J, with 9 bases between. The CDR3 DNA is TGCAGTATCCCTTGGTATGGCTACACCTTC. Its protein is CSIPWYGYTF.

The chain recombines TRBV6-2 or TRBV6-3 with TRBJ2-6; 7 nucleotides match TRBD1. The ends lost 4 bases at V and 4 bases at J; junction bases unmatched: 10. The germline V gene has CDR1 MNHEY and CDR2 SVGEGT. The CDR3 contains 17 residues. The CDR3 here is CASSWPGGGSGANVLTF. The CDR3 nucleotides read TGTGCCAGCAGTTGGCCAGGGGGTGGGTCCGGGGCCAACGTCCTGACTTTC.

The V gene is TRBV6-1, the J gene TRBJ2-5; D is unresolved. CDR1 MNHNS and CDR2 SASEGT come from the germline V gene. This CDR3 spans 15 amino acids. The ends were cut back, 2 bases at V and 5 bases at J, with 15 bases in the middle. CDR3 protein: CASSEMGQLGETQYF. The CDR3 DNA reads as TGTGCCAGCAGTGAAATGGGTCAGCTCGGGGAGACCCAGTACTTC.

The rearrangement links TRBV12-3 or TRBV12-4 to TRBJ2-1; perhaps TRBD2 as D (7 bases). The CDR3 sequence is 12 residues long. Deletions cut 6 bases from V and 7 bases from J, with 10 bases between. The CDR3 DNA reads TGTGCCAGCAGCGAGGGGGGGAATGAGCAGTTCTTC. As protein: CASSEGGNEQFF.

The V and J genes are TRBV9 and TRBJ2-4; 7 bases line up with TRBD2. The J call may be faulty, since TRBJ2-7 better matches the DNA end. The CDR3 totals 16 residues. The germline V gene has CDR1 SGDLS and CDR2 YYNGEE. The CDR3 loop is CASSVGPGLAVFEQYF. CDR3 bases: TGTGCCAGCAGCGTAGGGCCGGGGCTAGCGGTCTTCGAGCAGTACTTC.